These T cell receptor beta chains were read from a single sample in a study of blood T cell repertoires in COVID-19. The assay was immunoSEQ multiplex PCR, and TCRdb's table has in-frame clones only and misses some. The repertoire holds 95,000 to 150,000 clones, with 82% as singletons. Material: peripheral blood. The receptors derive from a woman in her seventies with acute or convalescent COVID-19. The CDR3 runs from the conserved cysteine through the conserved F or W. The order of the fields is V gene, clone size, D gene, J gene, CDR3 DNA, CDR3 protein. The D gene is left open where the match is weak. Size tells how often a clone was seen (once, few, many) or the class of an expanded clone, and some rows leave it out.

V: TRBV6-6; size: NA; D: TRBD1; J: TRBJ2-7; DNA: TGTGCCACCAGGACAGGGGGTCAACTCGAGCAGTACTTC; CDR3: CATRTGGQLEQYF
V: TRBV14; size: NA; D: NA; J: TRBJ1-4; DNA: TGTGCCAGCAGCCAAGATCTGGCAGTAATTAATGAAAAACTGTTTTTT; CDR3: CASSQDLAVINEKLFF
V: TRBV5-3; size: many; D: NA; J: TRBJ2-1; DNA: TGTGCCAGAAGCTCTTCCCCTACAGGGATCCAAGTCGGGAATGAGCAGTTCTTC; CDR3: CARSSSPTGIQVGNEQFF
V: TRBV10-2; size: NA; D: TRBD1; J: TRBJ1-2; DNA: TGCGCCAGCAGTCCACAGGGGCGCTATGGCTACACCTTC; CDR3: CASSPQGRYGYTF
V: TRBV18; size: NA; D: TRBD1; J: TRBJ1-3; DNA: TGTGCCAGCTCACCCAGGACAGGGGGTGACGGTGGAAACACCATATATTTT; CDR3: CASSPRTGGDGGNTIYF
V: TRBV6-2/TRBV6-3; size: NA; D: NA; J: TRBJ2-3; DNA: TGTGCCAGCAGTGCCGACAGGAGCAACACAGATACGCAGTATTTT; CDR3: CASSADRSNTDTQYF
V: TRBV3-1/TRBV3-2; size: once; D: TRBD1; J: TRBJ1-4; DNA: TGTGCCAGCAGCCAAAACTGGCCTGGGACAGGGTCGGTGGCTAATGAAAAACTGTTTTTT; CDR3: CASSQNWPGTGSVANEKLFF
V: TRBV10-3; size: NA; D: NA; J: TRBJ1-4; DNA: TGTGCCATCAGCCAAGCGGGTGATAATGAAAAACTGTTTTTT; CDR3: CAISQAGDNEKLFF
V: TRBV3-1/TRBV3-2; size: NA; D: NA; J: TRBJ1-2; DNA: TGTGCCAGCAGCCAAGGGAATTCGGGACCCGGGGGCTATGGCTACACCTTC; CDR3: CASSQGNSGPGGYGYTF
V: TRBV5-4; size: NA; D: TRBD1; J: TRBJ1-2; DNA: TGTGCCAGTAGCAAGGACAGGGCAGGGGGCTACACCTTC; CDR3: CASSKDRAGGYTF